This section outlines one T cell receptor beta chain sequence together with its context. Antigen: not known. The data derive from a study of CD4 T cells in relation to SARS-CoV-2 and coronaviruses. This table comes from immunoSEQ multiplex PCR, and its TCRdb copy is limited to in-frame clones, with some not included. Of about 38,000 clones in the sample, approximately 86% were seen once. The receptor comes from an adult with COVID-19. The material sequenced was naive CD4+ T cells from PBMCs, cultured in vitro. Subset denoted: naive CD4+ T cells isolated by negative enrichment.

The CDR3 loop is CASSLRGTRYTGELFF. CDR3 DNA: TGCGCCAGCAGCTTGAGGGGGACTAGATACACCGGGGAGCTGTTTTTT. This chain uses TRBV5-1 with TRBJ2-2; 8 bases match TRBD2. The ends lost 1 base at V and 3 bases at J; junction bases unmatched: 5. CDR1 and CDR2 from the germline V gene are SGHRS and YFSETQ. The CDR3 loop spans 16 amino acids.